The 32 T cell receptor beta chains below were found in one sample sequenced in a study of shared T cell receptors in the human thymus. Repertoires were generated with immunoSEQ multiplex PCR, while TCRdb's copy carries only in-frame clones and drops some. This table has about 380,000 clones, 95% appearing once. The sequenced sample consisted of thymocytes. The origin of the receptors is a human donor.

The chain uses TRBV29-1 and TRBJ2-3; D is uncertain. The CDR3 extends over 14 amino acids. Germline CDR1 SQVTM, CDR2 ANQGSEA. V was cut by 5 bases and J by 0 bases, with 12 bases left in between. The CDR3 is CSVCEQLSTDTQYF. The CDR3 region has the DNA TGCAGCGTTTGCGAGCAGCTAAGCACAGATACGCAGTATTTT.

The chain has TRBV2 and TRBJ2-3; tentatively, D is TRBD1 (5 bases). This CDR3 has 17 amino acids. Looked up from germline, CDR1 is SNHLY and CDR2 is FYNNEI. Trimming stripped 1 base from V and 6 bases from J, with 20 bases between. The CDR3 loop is CASSEEGQGSIRDTQYF. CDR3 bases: TGTGCCAGCAGTGAAGAGGGGCAGGGTAGTATAAGGGATACGCAGTATTTT.

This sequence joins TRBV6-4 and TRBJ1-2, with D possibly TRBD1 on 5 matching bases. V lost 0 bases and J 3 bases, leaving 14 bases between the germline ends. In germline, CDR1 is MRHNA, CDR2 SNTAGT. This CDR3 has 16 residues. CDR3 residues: CASSDSSGGRDYGYTF. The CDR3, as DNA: TGTGCCAGCAGTGACTCATCCGGGGGTAGAGACTATGGCTACACCTTC.

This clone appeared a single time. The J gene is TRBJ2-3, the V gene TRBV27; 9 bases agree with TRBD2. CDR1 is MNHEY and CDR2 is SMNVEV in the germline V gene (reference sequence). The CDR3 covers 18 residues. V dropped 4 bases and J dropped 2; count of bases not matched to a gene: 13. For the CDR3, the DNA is TGTGCCAGCAGTTCCCTTACTGGACTAGCGCGGCCCACAGATACGCAGTATTTT. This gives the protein CASSSLTGLARPTDTQYF.

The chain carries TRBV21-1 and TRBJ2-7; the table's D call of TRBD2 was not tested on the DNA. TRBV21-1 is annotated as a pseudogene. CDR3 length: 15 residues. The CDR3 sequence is CASSKTHQKGKEQYF. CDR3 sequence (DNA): TGTGCCAGCAGCAAGACTCACCAAAAAGGAAAAGAGCAGTACTTC.

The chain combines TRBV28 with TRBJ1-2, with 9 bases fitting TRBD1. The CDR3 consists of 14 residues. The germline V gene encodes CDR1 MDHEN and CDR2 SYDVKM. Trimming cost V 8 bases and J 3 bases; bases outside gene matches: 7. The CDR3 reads CASGTGYIDYGYTF. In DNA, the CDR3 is TGTGCCAGCGGGACAGGGTATATAGACTATGGCTACACCTTC.

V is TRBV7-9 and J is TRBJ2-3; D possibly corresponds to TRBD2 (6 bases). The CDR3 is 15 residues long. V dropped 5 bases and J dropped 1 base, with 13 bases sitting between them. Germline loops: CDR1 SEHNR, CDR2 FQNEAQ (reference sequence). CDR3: CASSPRDCRTDTQYF. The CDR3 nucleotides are TGTGCCAGCAGCCCCCGGGACTGCCGCACAGATACGCAGTATTTT. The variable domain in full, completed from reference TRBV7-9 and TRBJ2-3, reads DTGVSQNPRHKITKRGQNVTFRCDPISEHNRLYWYRQTLGQGPEFLTYFQNEAQLEKSRLLSDRFSAERPKGSFSTLEIQRTEQGDSAMYLCASSPRDCRTDTQYFGPGTRLTVL.

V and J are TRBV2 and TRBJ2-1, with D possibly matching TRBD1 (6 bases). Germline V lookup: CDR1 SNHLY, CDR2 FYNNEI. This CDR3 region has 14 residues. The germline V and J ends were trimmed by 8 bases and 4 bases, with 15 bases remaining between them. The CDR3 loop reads CASGNRDPYNEQFF. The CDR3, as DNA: TGTGCCAGCGGGAACAGGGATCCTTACAATGAGCAGTTCTTC. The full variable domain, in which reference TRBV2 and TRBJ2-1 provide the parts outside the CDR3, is EPEVTQTPSHQVTQMGQEVILRCVPISNHLYFYWYRQILGQKVEFLVSFYNNEISEKSEIFDDQFSVERPDGSNFTLKIRSTKLEDSAMYFCASGNRDPYNEQFFGPGTRLTVL.

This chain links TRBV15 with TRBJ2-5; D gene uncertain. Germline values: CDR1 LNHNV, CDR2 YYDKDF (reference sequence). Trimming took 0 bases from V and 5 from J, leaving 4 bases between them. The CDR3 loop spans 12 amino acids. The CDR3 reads CATSREWETQYF. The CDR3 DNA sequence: TGTGCCACCAGCAGAGAGTGGGAGACCCAGTACTTC.

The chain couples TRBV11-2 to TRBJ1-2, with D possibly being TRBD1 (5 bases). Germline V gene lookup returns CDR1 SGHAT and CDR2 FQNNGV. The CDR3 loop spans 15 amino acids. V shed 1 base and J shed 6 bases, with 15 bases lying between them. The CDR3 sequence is CASSLVRAGKDGYTF. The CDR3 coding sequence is TGTGCCAGCAGCTTAGTGAGGGCAGGGAAAGATGGCTACACCTTC.

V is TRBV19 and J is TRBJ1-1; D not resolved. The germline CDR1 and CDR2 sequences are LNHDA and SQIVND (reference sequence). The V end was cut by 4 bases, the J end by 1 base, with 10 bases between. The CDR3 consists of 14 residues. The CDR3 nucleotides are TGTGCCAGTAGTACAGGCAGCAGGAACACTGAAGCTTTCTTT. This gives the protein CASSTGSRNTEAFF.

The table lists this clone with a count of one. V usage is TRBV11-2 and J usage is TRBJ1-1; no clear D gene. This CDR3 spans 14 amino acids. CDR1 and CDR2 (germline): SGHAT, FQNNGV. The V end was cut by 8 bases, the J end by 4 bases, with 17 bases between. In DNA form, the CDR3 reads TGTGCCAGCGCCAGGAGCGGGGTGATCACTGAAGCTTTCTTT. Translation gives CASARSGVITEAFF. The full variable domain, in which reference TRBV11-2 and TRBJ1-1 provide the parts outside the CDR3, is EAGVAQSPRYKIIEKRQSVAFWCNPISGHATLYWYQQILGQGPKLLIQFQNNGVVDDSQLPKDRFSAERLKGVDSTLKIQPAKLEDSAVYLCASARSGVITEAFFGQGTRLTVV.

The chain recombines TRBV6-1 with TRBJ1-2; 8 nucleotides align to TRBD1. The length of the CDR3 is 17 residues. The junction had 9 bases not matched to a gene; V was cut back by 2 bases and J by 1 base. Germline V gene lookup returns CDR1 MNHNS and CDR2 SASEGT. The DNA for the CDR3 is TGTGCCAGCAGTGAACTACGACAGGGGAAGGGTAACTATGGCTACACCTTC. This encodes CASSELRQGKGNYGYTF.

In DNA form, the CDR3 reads TGTGCCAGTAGTATAAATAGCGGGGGAAACTACAATGAGCAGTTCTTC. Protein product: CASSINSGGNYNEQFF. V usage is TRBV19 and J usage is TRBJ2-1; 9 bases fit TRBD2. V lost 2 bases to trimming and J lost 3 bases; unmatched junction nucleotides: 5. There are 16 residues in the CDR3. CDR1 and CDR2 (germline): LNHDA, SQIVND (reference sequence).

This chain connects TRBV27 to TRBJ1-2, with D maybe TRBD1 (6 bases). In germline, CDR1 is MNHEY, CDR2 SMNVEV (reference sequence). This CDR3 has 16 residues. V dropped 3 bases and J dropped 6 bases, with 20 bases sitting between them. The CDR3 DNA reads TGTGCCAGCAGTTTGGGCCAGGGGTGGGGGGCAGATGGCTACACCTTC. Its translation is CASSLGQGWGADGYTF.

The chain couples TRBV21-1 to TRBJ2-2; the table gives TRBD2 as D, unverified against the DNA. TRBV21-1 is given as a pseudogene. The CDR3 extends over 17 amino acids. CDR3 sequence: CASSKVGTSVNTGELFF. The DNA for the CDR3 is TGTGCCAGCAGCAAAGTCGGGACTAGCGTCAACACCGGGGAGCTGTTTTTT.

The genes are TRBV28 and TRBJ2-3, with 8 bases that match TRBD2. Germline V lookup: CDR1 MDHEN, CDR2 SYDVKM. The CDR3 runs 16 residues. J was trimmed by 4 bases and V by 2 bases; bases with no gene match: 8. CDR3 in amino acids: CASSLKGLEGPDTQYF. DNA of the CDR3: TGTGCCAGCAGTTTAAAGGGACTAGAGGGTCCAGATACGCAGTATTTT.

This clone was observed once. The CDR3 reads CASSDGWRPPGYEQYF. CDR3 DNA: TGTGCCAGCAGTGATGGGTGGCGACCACCGGGCTACGAGCAGTACTTC. The chain combines TRBV6-1 with TRBJ2-7; D ambiguous. The CDR3 covers 16 residues. The germline V gene has CDR1 MNHNS and CDR2 SASEGT. Trimming took 3 bases from V and 3 from J, leaving 18 bases between them.

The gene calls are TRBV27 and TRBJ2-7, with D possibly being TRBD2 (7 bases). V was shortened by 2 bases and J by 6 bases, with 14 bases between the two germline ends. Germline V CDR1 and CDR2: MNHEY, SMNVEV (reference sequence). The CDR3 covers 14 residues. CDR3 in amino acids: CASSLRGAGGEQYF. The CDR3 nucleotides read TGTGCCAGCAGTTTACGGGGGGCAGGAGGCGAGCAGTACTTC.

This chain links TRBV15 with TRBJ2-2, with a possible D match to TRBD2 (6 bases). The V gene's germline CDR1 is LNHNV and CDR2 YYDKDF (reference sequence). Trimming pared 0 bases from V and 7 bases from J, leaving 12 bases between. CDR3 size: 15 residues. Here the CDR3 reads CATSRDGSKSGELFF. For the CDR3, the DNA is TGTGCCACCAGCAGAGACGGGAGCAAGAGCGGGGAGCTGTTTTTT. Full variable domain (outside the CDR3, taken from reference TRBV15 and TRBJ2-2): DAMVIQNPRYQVTQFGKPVTLSCSQTLNHNVMYWYQQKSSQAPKLLFHYYDKDFNNEADTPDNFQSRRPNTSFCFLDIRSPGLGDTAMYLCATSRDGSKSGELFFGEGSRLTVL.

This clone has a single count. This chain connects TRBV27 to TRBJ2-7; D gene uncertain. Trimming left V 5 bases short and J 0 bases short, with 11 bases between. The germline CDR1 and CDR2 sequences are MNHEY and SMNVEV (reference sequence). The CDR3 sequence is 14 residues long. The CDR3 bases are TGTGCCAGCAGTCCCCGTAAGGACTCCTACGAGCAGTACTTC. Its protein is CASSPRKDSYEQYF.

The CDR3 DNA follows: TGTGCCAGCAGTTTAAAGGGGGGCGGCAATCAGCCCCAGCATTTT. The encoded protein is CASSLKGGGNQPQHF. This chain connects TRBV27 to TRBJ1-5; tentatively, D is TRBD1 (6 bases). V lost 2 bases and J lost 2, with 10 bases in between. Germline assignment: CDR1 MNHEY and CDR2 SMNVEV (reference sequence). The CDR3 has 15 residues.

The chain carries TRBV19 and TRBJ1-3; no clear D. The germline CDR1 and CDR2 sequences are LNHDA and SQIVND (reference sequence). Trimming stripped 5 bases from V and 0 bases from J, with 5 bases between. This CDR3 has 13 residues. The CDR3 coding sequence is TGTGCCAGTAGTCTATTCTCTGGAAACACCATATATTTT. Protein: CASSLFSGNTIYF.

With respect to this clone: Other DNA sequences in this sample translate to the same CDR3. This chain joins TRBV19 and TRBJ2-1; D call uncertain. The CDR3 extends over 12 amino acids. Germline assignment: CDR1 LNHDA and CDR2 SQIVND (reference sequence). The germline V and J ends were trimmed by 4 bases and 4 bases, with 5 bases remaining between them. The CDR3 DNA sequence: TGTGCCAGTAGTAACGGGTACAATGAGCAGTTCTTC. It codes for CASSNGYNEQFF.

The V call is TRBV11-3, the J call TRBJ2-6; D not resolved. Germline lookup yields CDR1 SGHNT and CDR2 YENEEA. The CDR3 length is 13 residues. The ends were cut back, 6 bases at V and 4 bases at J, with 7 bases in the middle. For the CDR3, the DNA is TGTGCCAGCAGTCTTACAGGGGCCAACGTCCTGACTTTC. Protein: CASSLTGANVLTF.

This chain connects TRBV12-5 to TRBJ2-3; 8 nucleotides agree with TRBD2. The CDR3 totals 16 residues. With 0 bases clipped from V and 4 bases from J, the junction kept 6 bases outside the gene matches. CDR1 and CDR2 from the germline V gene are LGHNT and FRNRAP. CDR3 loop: CASGLVGLGKSDTQYF. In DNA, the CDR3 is TGTGCTAGTGGTTTGGTGGGACTAGGGAAGTCAGATACGCAGTATTTT.

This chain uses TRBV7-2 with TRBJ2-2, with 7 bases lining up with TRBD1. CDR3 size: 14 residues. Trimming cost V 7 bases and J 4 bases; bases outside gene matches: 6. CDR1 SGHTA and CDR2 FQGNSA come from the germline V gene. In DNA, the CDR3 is TGTGCCAGCATCACAGGGGCAGGCACCGGGGAGCTGTTTTTT. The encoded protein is CASITGAGTGELFF.

CDR3 nucleotide sequence: TGTGCCAGCAGTTCCCCGGCAGGGGCTAACTATGGCTACACCTTC. Amino acid sequence: CASSSPAGANYGYTF. The chain recombines TRBV6-5 with TRBJ1-2, with a weak D call TRBD1 (6 bases). Germline V CDR1 and CDR2: MNHEY, SVGAGI. V gave up 4 bases and J gave up 0 bases, with 12 bases separating them. The CDR3 loop spans 15 amino acids.

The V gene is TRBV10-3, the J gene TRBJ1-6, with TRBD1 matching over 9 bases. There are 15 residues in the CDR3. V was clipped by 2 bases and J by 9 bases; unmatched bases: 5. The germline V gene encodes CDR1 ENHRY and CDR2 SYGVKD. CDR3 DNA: TGTGCCATCAGTGAGAAGGGACAGGGTTGTTCACCCCTCCACTTT. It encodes CAISEKGQGCSPLHF.

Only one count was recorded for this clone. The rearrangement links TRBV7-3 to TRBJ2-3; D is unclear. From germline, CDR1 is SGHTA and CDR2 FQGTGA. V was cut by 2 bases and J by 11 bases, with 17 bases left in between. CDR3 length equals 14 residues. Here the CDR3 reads CASSLVLGSPRQYF. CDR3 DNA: TGTGCCAGCAGCTTAGTCTTGGGTTCCCCCAGGCAGTATTTT. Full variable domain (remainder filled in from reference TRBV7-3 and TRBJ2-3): GAGVSQTPSNKVTEKGKYVELRCDPISGHTALYWYRQSLGQGPEFLIYFQGTGAADDSGLPNDRFFAVRPEGSVSTLKIQRTERGDSAVYLCASSLVLGSPRQYFGPGTRLTVL.

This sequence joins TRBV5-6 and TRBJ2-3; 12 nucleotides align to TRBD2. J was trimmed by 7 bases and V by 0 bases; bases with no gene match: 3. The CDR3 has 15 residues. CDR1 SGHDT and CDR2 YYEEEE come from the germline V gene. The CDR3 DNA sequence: TGTGCCAGCAGCTTGGTACTAGCGGGAGGAAATACGCAGTATTTT. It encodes CASSLVLAGGNTQYF.

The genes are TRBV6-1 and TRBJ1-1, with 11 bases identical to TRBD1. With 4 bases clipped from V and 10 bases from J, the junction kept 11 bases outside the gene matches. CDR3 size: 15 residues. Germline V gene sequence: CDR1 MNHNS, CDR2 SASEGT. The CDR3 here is CASSASRTGGAGAFF. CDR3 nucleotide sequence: TGTGCCAGCAGTGCAAGTCGGACAGGGGGCGCGGGAGCTTTCTTT.